Below, 30 T cell receptor beta chains from the same sample are listed, as sequenced in a study of T cells expressing NK-cell markers (TCRdb year 2020). Libraries were prepared through 5' RACE. The reads were generated on an Illumina HiSeq 2000. The reads, reprocessed by TCRdb, yield one row per CDR3 protein sequence and no DNA. The sample table gives about 160,000 distinct CDR3 sequences. The ten largest make up around a sixth of the sample. Specimen: blood T cells: a sorted CD56 or NKG2C T cell subset, CD4+ or CD8+ T cells, or bulk PBMC T cells (not recorded which). The receptors here all came from a woman between 18 and 70 years old in good health.

V is TRBV2 and J is TRBJ2-7; checking the TCRdb D call of TRBD1 is not possible without DNA. This CDR3 has 12 residues. Germline V gives CDR1 SNHLY, CDR2 FYNNEI. The CDR3: CASSNRGYEQYF.

The rearrangement uses TRBV27 and TRBJ2-1; TCRdb lists TRBD2, though no DNA is available to test this call. The CDR3 runs 14 residues. Germline-derived CDR1 and CDR2 are MNHEY and SMNVEV (reference sequence). The CDR3 spells CASSLSGLAGGQFF.

This chain uses TRBV6-1 with TRBJ2-7; TCRdb indicates TRBD1, and absent DNA this call remains unverified. The CDR3 is made up of 14 amino acids. Germline lookup yields CDR1 MNHNS and CDR2 SASEGT. CDR3 region: CASRLGQGAYEQYF.

The rearrangement joins TRBV29-1 to TRBJ1-2; with no DNA, the TCRdb D assignment of TRBD1 cannot be verified. The CDR3 is made up of 11 amino acids. Germline V CDR1 and CDR2: SQVTM, ANQGSEA. CDR3 residues: CSVGADYGYTF.

The chain uses TRBV18 and TRBJ2-3. This CDR3 is built from 13 residues. The germline gives CDR1 KGHSH, CDR2 LQKENI. Here the CDR3 reads CASSPQSTDTQYF.

The V gene is TRBV5-1, the J gene TRBJ1-1. The V gene's germline CDR1 is SGHRS and CDR2 YFSETQ. The CDR3 runs to 14 residues. The CDR3 loop is CASSLVGRNTEAFF.

The rearrangement joins TRBV27 to TRBJ2-5. Germline V gene data show CDR1 as MNHEY and CDR2 as SMNVEV (reference sequence). This CDR3 contains 14 residues. The CDR3 protein is CASSFSQFQETQYF.

The gene calls are TRBV5-1 and TRBJ2-1; there is no DNA to check the TCRdb D call of TRBD1. Germline V gives CDR1 SGHRS, CDR2 YFSETQ. The CDR3 is made up of 15 amino acids. The CDR3 sequence is CASSLGGIGYNEQFF.

J is TRBJ1-2 and V is TRBV14; TCRdb gives TRBD1 as the D gene, but with no DNA this cannot be confirmed. The CDR3 contains 16 residues. Germline-derived CDR1 and CDR2 are SGHDN and FVKESK. CDR3 protein: CASSPWTGADIYGYTF.

The rearrangement uses TRBV3-1 and TRBJ1-1; TCRdb reports TRBD1, a call that lacks DNA to check it against. The CDR3 runs 12 residues. Per germline, CDR1 LGHDT and CDR2 YNNKEL (reference sequence). The CDR3 here is CASSQTGSEAFF.

The chain uses TRBV7-3 and TRBJ2-6; TCRdb lists TRBD1, though no DNA is available to test this call. There are 15 residues in the CDR3. From germline, CDR1 is SGHTA and CDR2 FQGTGA. This CDR3 is CASSLQGAVANVLTF.

J is TRBJ2-4 and V is TRBV21-1; TCRdb proposes TRBD2, but this gene call is untestable without DNA. TRBV21-1 is given as a pseudogene. The CDR3 has 16 residues. The chain's CDR3 is CASSKGEELRKNIQYF.

This chain links TRBV20-1 with TRBJ2-1; the TCRdb call, TRBD2, lacks DNA for checking. Per germline, CDR1 DFQATT and CDR2 SNEGSKA (reference sequence). The CDR3 extends over 18 amino acids. The CDR3 here is CSARVSVREGQGYNEQFF.

The chain is built from TRBV28 and TRBJ2-7. From germline, CDR1 is MDHEN and CDR2 SYDVKM. The length of the CDR3 is 12 residues. The CDR3 spells CASKRGIYEQYF.

The genes are TRBV20-1 and TRBJ2-1; TCRdb outputs TRBD2, but without DNA this stays unchecked. The CDR3 has 17 residues. Germline lookup yields CDR1 DFQATT and CDR2 SNEGSKA (reference sequence). CDR3 sequence reads: CSARRRRGLAGLGEQFF.

This rearrangement joins TRBV5-1 to TRBJ1-6; no DNA is available, so the TRBD1 call from TCRdb remains unchecked. In germline, CDR1 is SGHRS, CDR2 YFSETQ. This CDR3 is 18 amino acids long. This CDR3 is CASSLGPTTGDGGSPLHF.

V gene TRBV12-3 or TRBV12-4 combines with J gene TRBJ2-2; TCRdb's assignment of TRBD2 cannot be checked, as there is no DNA. This CDR3 region has 18 residues. CDR3: CASSFRLAGGRNTGELFF.

This sequence joins TRBV3-1 and TRBJ2-7; with no DNA, the TCRdb D assignment of TRBD1 cannot be verified. Per germline, CDR1 LGHDT and CDR2 YNNKEL (reference sequence). The CDR3 sequence is 15 residues long. The CDR3 loop is CASTKTGMGSYEQYF.

The chain is built from TRBV5-6 and TRBJ2-1; TCRdb's D call of TRBD1 is untestable without DNA. The CDR3 has 11 residues. The germline V gene has CDR1 SGHDT and CDR2 YYEEEE. The CDR3 here is CASSFRDRAFF.

CDR3 loop: CASSQDSFTDTQYF. This chain uses TRBV14 with TRBJ2-3. From germline, CDR1 is SGHDN and CDR2 FVKESK. CDR3 length: 14 residues. Based on the CDR3 plus reference TRBV14 and TRBJ2-3, the full variable domain is EAGVTQFPSHSVIEKGQTVTLRCDPISGHDNLYWYRRVMGKEIKFLLHFVKESKQDESGMPNNRFLAERTGGTYSTLKVQPAELEDSGVYFCASSQDSFTDTQYFGPGTRLTVL.

The chain employs TRBV7-8 and TRBJ2-3; the D call of TRBD2 rests on TCRdb alone, since no DNA is present to check it. CDR1 is SGHVS and CDR2 is FQNEAQ in the germline V gene. The CDR3 covers 15 residues. The CDR3 loop reads CASSPGLNTADTQYF.

The chain couples TRBV11-2 to TRBJ2-3; TCRdb's D gene call, TRBD1, goes unchecked for lack of DNA. From germline, CDR1 is SGHAT and CDR2 FQNNGV. The CDR3 loop spans 15 amino acids. CDR3: CASSLGRVHGDTQYF.

The chain has TRBV12-3 or TRBV12-4 and TRBJ1-2. The CDR3 has 12 residues. The CDR3 protein is CASSFFLGGYTF.

The V call is TRBV20-1, the J call TRBJ2-7. Germline loops: CDR1 DFQATT, CDR2 SNEGSKA (reference sequence). The CDR3 totals 15 residues. CDR3 residues: CSASDAISNSYEQYF.

The rearrangement links TRBV9 to TRBJ2-5; lacking DNA, the TRBD1 call made by TCRdb goes unchecked. CDR3 length: 14 residues. Germline assignment: CDR1 SGDLS and CDR2 YYNGEE. CDR3 protein: CASSVAGTGEAQYF.

CDR3 amino acids: CASTPTRQVNTEAFF. This chain links TRBV6-1 with TRBJ1-1; the D call from TCRdb, TRBD1, cannot be confirmed without DNA. CDR3 length: 15 residues. Germline V gene data show CDR1 as MNHNS and CDR2 as SASEGT.

The V gene is TRBV3-1, the J gene TRBJ1-1. The CDR3 sequence is 12 residues long. Germline loops: CDR1 LGHDT, CDR2 YNNKEL (reference sequence). The CDR3 protein is CASSQTTRLAFF.

The rearrangement joins TRBV12-3 or TRBV12-4 to TRBJ1-1. The CDR3 contains 11 residues. CDR3 in amino acids: CASSLASPAFF.

The chain combines TRBV28 with TRBJ2-4; TCRdb's D call, TRBD2, is unchecked because there is no DNA. Germline CDR1 and CDR2: MDHEN and SYDVKM. The CDR3 extends over 13 amino acids. CDR3 residues: CASEASNLSIQYF. Full variable domain (rest looked up from reference TRBV28 and TRBJ2-4): DVKVTQSSRYLVKRTGEKVFLECVQDMDHENMFWYRQDPGLGLRLIYFSYDVKMKEKGDIPEGYSVSREKKERFSLILESASTNQTSMYLCASEASNLSIQYFGAGTRLSVL.

This chain links TRBV5-1 with TRBJ2-5; absent DNA, TCRdb's TRBD1 call cannot be checked. Germline V CDR1 and CDR2: SGHRS, YFSETQ. The CDR3 extends over 15 amino acids. The CDR3 protein is CASSLAPGQGRTQYF.